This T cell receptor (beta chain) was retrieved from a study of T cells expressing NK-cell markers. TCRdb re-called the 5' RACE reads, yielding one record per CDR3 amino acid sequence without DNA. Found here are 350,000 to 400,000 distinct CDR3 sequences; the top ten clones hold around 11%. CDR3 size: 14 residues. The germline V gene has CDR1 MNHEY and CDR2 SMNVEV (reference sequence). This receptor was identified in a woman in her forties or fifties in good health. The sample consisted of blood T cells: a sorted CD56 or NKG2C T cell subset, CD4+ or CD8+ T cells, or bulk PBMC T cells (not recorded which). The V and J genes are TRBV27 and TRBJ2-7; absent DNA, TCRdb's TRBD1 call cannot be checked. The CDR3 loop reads CASARTGASYEQYF.